Reported below is one TCR beta chain. Its cognate antigen is unknown. The data derive from a study of cytomegalovirus exposure and HLA in healthy donors. The study, taken as a whole, reports: Later analysis identified a missense DCLRE1C variant that was linked to TCR beta V- and J-gene trimming. As a later analysis revealed, the rate of TCR association differed by HLA locus, with DRB1 most and HLA-C fewest.

60 Vbeta and 13 Jbeta primers were used in PCR. TCRdb's copy holds only in-frame clones and misses some; the assay was immunoSEQ multiplex PCR. The profile shows about 94,000 clones, 50% to 75% of them singletons. Specimen: PBMCs. This clonotype originated in a man aged 30-40 years in good health and CMV-seronegative.

This chain's CDR3 is CASSMVFGTGGELFF. The CDR3 DNA sequence: TGTGCCAGTAGTATGGTCTTCGGGACAGGGGGCGAACTGTTTTTT. J is TRBJ1-4 and V is TRBV19; TRBD1 matches 12 bases. The V gene's germline CDR1 is LNHDA and CDR2 SQIVND (reference sequence). This CDR3 comprises 15 residues. J was trimmed by 12 bases and V by 3 bases; bases with no gene match: 8.